Following are 25 T cell receptor beta chains from one sample sequenced in a study of read filtering for tumor transcriptome and immune sequencing. The library was built from around 380 ng RNA with molecular barcoded adaptors for alpha/delta and beta/gamma chains. TCRdb processed the reads anew with MiXCR; each CDR3 protein has one entry. The repertoire includes more than 100,000 distinct CDR3 sequences, roughly 13% of them detected once, and 9.5% to 12% sits in the top ten. The specimen sequenced was a population of CD138-negative cells sorted from bone marrow. These receptors all stem from a donor over 35 with multiple myeloma.

V and J are TRBV3-1 and TRBJ1-3; D not certain. Trimming shortened V by 5 bases and J by 0 bases, and 14 bases separated the two germline ends. The CDR3 runs 16 residues. The germline gives CDR1 LGHDT, CDR2 YNNKEL (reference sequence). This CDR3 reads CASSSLRSLSGNTIYF. DNA of the CDR3: TGTGCCAGCAGCTCCCTGAGGTCACTCTCTGGAAACACCATATATTTT.

This clonotype was detected many times. The rearrangement uses TRBV3-1 and TRBJ2-4; TRBD1 aligns across 9 bases. The CDR3 has 16 amino acids. Trimming at V came to 5 bases and at J to 8 bases, leaving 13 bases not matched to a gene. Per germline, CDR1 LGHDT and CDR2 YNNKEL (reference sequence). In DNA form, the CDR3 reads TGTGCCAGCAGCGGAATATTAAACAGGGGGCATTACATTCAGTACTTC. Translating it yields CASSGILNRGHYIQYF.

The table lists this clonotype with many counts. The chain carries TRBV4-2 and TRBJ1-5, with TRBD1 matching over 9 bases. Germline CDR1 LGHNA, CDR2 YNFKEQ. The length of the CDR3 is 16 residues. V gave up 0 bases and J gave up 5 bases; unmatched junction bases: 5. CDR3 nucleotides: TGTGCCAGCAGCCAAGAGGGGACAGGGACCGATCAGCCCCAGCATTTT. Translating gives CASSQEGTGTDQPQHF.

Notes on this clonotype: The junction does not match germline at one end; this may be a read error. The J gene is TRBJ1-4, the V gene TRBV28; 8 bases match TRBD1. Germline V CDR1 and CDR2: MDHEN, SYDVKM. This CDR3 has 15 residues. The CDR3 bases are TGTGCCAGCAGTTTTTCGAGACAGGGGTATGAAAGACTGTTTTTT. It encodes CASSFSRQGYERLFF.

This clonotype was counted ten times or more. The rearrangement uses TRBV5-1 and TRBJ1-1; perhaps TRBD1 as D (5 bases). CDR1 and CDR2 (germline): SGHRS, YFSETQ. The CDR3 is 14 residues long. With 2 bases removed from V and 1 base from J, the gap between germline ends came to 9 bases. The CDR3, as DNA: TGCGCCAGCAGCTTCGACAGACAGAACACTGAAGCTTTCTTT. Translating gives CASSFDRQNTEAFF.

This clonotype occurred many times. The V call is TRBV2, the J call TRBJ2-5, with D tentatively TRBD2 (6 bases). There are 14 residues in the CDR3. V gave up 2 bases and J gave up 2 bases, with 9 bases separating them. Germline V gene lookup returns CDR1 SNHLY and CDR2 FYNNEI. The CDR3 nucleotides read TGTGCCAGCAGTGAAAATAGCGGACAAGAGACCCAGTACTTC. Translating gives CASSENSGQETQYF.

The chain uses TRBV4-1 and TRBJ1-2, with 8 nucleotides matching TRBD1. The CDR3 sequence is 15 residues long. V dropped 1 base and J dropped 4; count of bases not matched to a gene: 5. Germline-derived CDR1 and CDR2 are MGHRA and YSYEKL. The CDR3, as DNA: TGCGCCAGCAGCCAAGTAGGCGGGACAGGCTATGGCTACACCTTC. Encoded protein: CASSQVGGTGYGYTF.

The chain links TRBV19 to TRBJ2-3; possibly TRBD1 for D (7 bases). V lost 5 bases and J 4 bases, leaving 10 bases between the germline ends. The V gene's germline CDR1 is LNHDA and CDR2 SQIVND (reference sequence). The CDR3 is 13 amino acids. The DNA of the CDR3 is TGTGCCAGTAGTCGCGGGACAGCAGATACGCAGTATTTT. It translates to CASSRGTADTQYF.

In the case of this clonotype: A read error may be the cause here, since a much bigger clone is one base away. The J gene is TRBJ2-6, the V gene TRBV29-1, with D possibly matching TRBD1 (5 bases). Germline loops: CDR1 SQVTM, CDR2 ANQGSEA. This CDR3 is built from 13 residues. Trimming took off 5 bases at V and 0 bases at J, with 5 bases between the two ends. CDR3 residues: CSVQGSGANVLTF. The CDR3 DNA reads as TGCAGCGTTCAGGGCTCTGGGGCCAACGTCCTGACTTTC.

This clonotype turned up a few times. The gene calls are TRBV6-6 and TRBJ2-2; possibly TRBD1 or TRBD2 for D (5 bases each). This CDR3 spans 14 amino acids. Per the germline V gene, CDR1 is MNHNY and CDR2 is SVGAGI (reference sequence). Trimming pared 7 bases from V and 2 bases from J, leaving 11 bases between. CDR3 loop: CASKDGANTGELFF. The CDR3 bases are TGTGCCAGCAAGGACGGGGCTAACACCGGGGAGCTGTTTTTT.

This clonotype was seen repeatedly, ten times or more. The chain has TRBV29-1 and TRBJ1-4; TRBD1 is a possible D gene (5 bases). The germline gives CDR1 SQVTM, CDR2 ANQGSEA. Trimming took off 1 base at V and 7 bases at J, with 10 bases between the two ends. The CDR3 is made up of 13 amino acids. This CDR3 is CSVEAQGGEKLFF. Written as DNA, the CDR3 is TGCAGCGTTGAAGCGCAGGGTGGTGAAAAACTGTTTTTT.

This clonotype was counted ten times or more. The chain employs TRBV3-1 and TRBJ1-1; 9 nucleotides agree with TRBD1. This CDR3 region has 15 residues. V gave up 3 bases and J gave up 4 bases; unmatched junction bases: 6. Germline values: CDR1 LGHDT, CDR2 YNNKEL (reference sequence). The CDR3 bases are TGTGCCAGCAGCCAGCGCGACAGGGGGAGCACTGAAGCTTTCTTT. It translates to CASSQRDRGSTEAFF.

This clonotype was counted a few times. The genes are TRBV6-1 and TRBJ2-2; the D is unclear. Germline-derived CDR1 and CDR2 are MNHNS and SASEGT. With 2 bases removed from V and 6 bases from J, the gap between germline ends came to 7 bases. This CDR3 region has 13 residues. CDR3 sequence: CASSERVAGELFF. DNA of the CDR3: TGTGCCAGCAGTGAACGGGTCGCCGGGGAGCTGTTTTTT.

There are many counts of this clonotype. The rearrangement uses TRBV5-4 and TRBJ1-2; tentatively, D is TRBD1 (5 bases). This CDR3 is 15 amino acids long. Deletions cut 5 bases from V and 4 bases from J, with 18 bases between. The germline gives CDR1 SGHNT, CDR2 YYREEE (reference sequence). CDR3 bases: TGTGCCAGCAGTCAGAGCAGGGCGGCTAGCTATGGCTACACCTTC. Protein product: CASSQSRAASYGYTF.

This clonotype was seen ten or more times. The chain is built from TRBV12-3 or TRBV12-4 and TRBJ2-6, with D possibly matching TRBD1 (6 bases). The CDR3 consists of 17 residues. V lost 6 bases, J lost 2 bases, and 17 bases lay in between. CDR3 DNA: TGTGCCAGCAGCCCCAGGAATGGGGGCGCTGGGGCCAACGTCCTGACTTTC. It yields the protein CASSPRNGGAGANVLTF.

This clonotype was counted ten times or more. It is unclear where the CDR3 begins or ends on the DNA, so no DNA is shown, and the CDR3 is as TCRdb lists it. V is TRBV29-1 and J is TRBJ2-3; the D call of TRBD2 is as the table states it, not checked on the DNA. Germline V gene sequence: CDR1 SQVTM, CDR2 ANQGSEA. The CDR3 spans 12 amino acids, including both terminal residues. The CDR3 sequence is CSVGEGSLAPNF.

This clonotype was detected many times. The rearrangement joins TRBV16 to TRBJ2-6; D call uncertain. CDR3 size: 16 residues. V lost 4 bases and J lost 2, with 12 bases in between. Germline loops: CDR1 KGHSY, CDR2 FQNENV. The CDR3 spells CASSPVLEAGANVLTF. The CDR3, as DNA: TGTGCCAGCAGCCCCGTGCTGGAAGCTGGGGCCAACGTCCTGACTTTC.

Regarding this clonotype: Possible read error: a much larger clone is one base away. This chain uses TRBV7-2 with TRBJ2-7; D possibly corresponds to TRBD2 (6 bases). CDR1 is SGHTA, CDR2 FQGNSA, per germline. The CDR3 covers 14 residues. Trimming stripped 4 bases from V and 3 bases from J, with 13 bases between. Here the CDR3 DNA reads TGTGCCAGCAGCTCAGTAGCGGACGACTACGAGCAGTACTTC. Protein product: CASSSVADDYEQYF.

The table lists this clonotype with a count of one. The chain joins TRBV24-1 to TRBJ2-5; D call uncertain. The V gene's germline CDR1 is KGHDR and CDR2 SFDVKD. The V end lost 5 bases, the J end lost 7 bases, and 13 bases lay between the germline ends. There are 13 residues in the CDR3. CDR3 region: CATSAVEIGTQYF. The CDR3 DNA is TGTGCCACCAGTGCCGTGGAGATTGGGACCCAGTACTTC.

This clonotype appeared a few times. A read error is likely, as this CDR3 ends without the conserved phenylalanine or tryptophan. The chain carries TRBV7-2 and TRBJ1-1; D gene uncertain. The CDR3 is 13 amino acids. Trimming cost V 2 bases and J 4 bases, with 8 bases left between them. Germline V gene sequence: CDR1 SGHTA, CDR2 FQGNSA. CDR3 bases: TGTGCCAGCAGCTTAAATGCGGTCACTGAAGCTTTCCTT. Translation gives CASSLNAVTEAFL.

This clonotype has a count of ten or more. The chain recombines TRBV11-1 with TRBJ2-1; perhaps TRBD2 as D (6 bases). V was clipped by 5 bases and J by 1 base, with 12 bases between them. This CDR3 comprises 15 residues. CDR1 is SGHAT and CDR2 is FQDESV in the germline V gene (reference sequence). The CDR3 nucleotides read TGTGCCAGCAGCCCCCGGACTACATCCTACAATGAGCAGTTCTTC. Translating gives CASSPRTTSYNEQFF.

As concerns this clonotype: A read error may be the cause here, since a much bigger clone is one base away. The rearrangement uses TRBV12-3 or TRBV12-4 and TRBJ1-1; D possibly corresponds to TRBD1 (6 bases). Trimming left V 7 bases short and J 7 bases short, with 16 bases between. The CDR3 extends over 13 amino acids. CDR3 sequence: CASTPRGSGEAFF. CDR3 sequence (DNA): TGTGCCAGCACCCCGAGGGGGAGCGGTGAAGCTTTCTTT.

This clonotype came up many times. This sequence joins TRBV20-1 and TRBJ2-1, with D tentatively TRBD1 or TRBD2 (5 bases each). The CDR3 runs to 12 residues. V lost 3 bases, J lost 5 bases, and 8 bases lay in between. Looked up from germline, CDR1 is DFQATT and CDR2 is SNEGSKA (reference sequence). The CDR3 reads CSASRDDNEQFF. Written as DNA, the CDR3 is TGCAGTGCTAGTCGGGACGACAATGAGCAGTTCTTC.

As concerns this clonotype: This may come from a read error, since a much larger clone is one base off. This chain uses TRBV7-6 with TRBJ2-5; 7 nucleotides align to TRBD1. From germline, CDR1 is SGHVS and CDR2 FNYEAQ. This CDR3 is 14 amino acids long. The CDR3 spells CASSLRQGQETQNF. In DNA form, the CDR3 reads TGTGCCAGCAGCTTGAGACAGGGCCAAGAGACCCAGAACTTC.

This clonotype has a count of ten or more. The chain couples TRBV20-1 to TRBJ1-5; no firm D call. The germline V and J ends were trimmed by 3 bases and 7 bases, with 19 bases remaining between them. The CDR3 totals 15 residues. Per the germline V gene, CDR1 is DFQATT and CDR2 is SNEGSKA (reference sequence). The chain's CDR3 is CSASNGPPGRQPQHF. CDR3 in DNA: TGCAGTGCTAGTAATGGGCCCCCCGGTAGACAGCCCCAGCATTTT.